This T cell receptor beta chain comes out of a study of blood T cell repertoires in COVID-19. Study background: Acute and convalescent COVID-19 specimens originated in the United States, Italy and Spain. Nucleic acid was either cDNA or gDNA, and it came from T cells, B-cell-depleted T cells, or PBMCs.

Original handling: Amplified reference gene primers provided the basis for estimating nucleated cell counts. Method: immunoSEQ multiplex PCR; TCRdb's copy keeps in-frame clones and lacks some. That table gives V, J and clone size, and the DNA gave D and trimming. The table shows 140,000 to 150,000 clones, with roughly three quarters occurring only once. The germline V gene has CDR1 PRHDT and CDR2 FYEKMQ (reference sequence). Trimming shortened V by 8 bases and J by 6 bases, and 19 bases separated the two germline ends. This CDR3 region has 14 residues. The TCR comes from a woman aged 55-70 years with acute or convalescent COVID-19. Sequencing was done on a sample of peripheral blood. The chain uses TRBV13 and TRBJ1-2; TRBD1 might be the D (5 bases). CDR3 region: CASSSLGGVNGYTF. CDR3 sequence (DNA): TGTGCCAGCTCTTCCCTGGGGGGTGTGAATGGCTACACCTTC.